This T cell receptor beta chain is drawn from a study of OX40 agonist ivuxolimab in advanced cancers. Sequenced by immunoSEQ multiplex PCR; TCRdb stores in-frame clones only, minus some. The sample carries about 58,000 clones, over 75% recorded once. This clone was detected only once. The TCR sequence derives from an adult with an advanced solid tumor such as melanoma, head and neck, liver or kidney cancer. This specimen was CD4+ or CD8+ T cells sorted from blood, taken in a trial of the OX40 agonist ivuxolimab.

The chain's CDR3 is CASSERGGRNTIYF. For the CDR3, the DNA is TGTGCCAGCAGTGAGAGAGGGGGCCGAAACACCATATATTTT. The chain recombines TRBV2 with TRBJ1-3; 7 positions match TRBD1. Germline assignment: CDR1 SNHLY and CDR2 FYNNEI. The junction had 4 bases not matched to a gene; V was cut back by 3 bases and J by 5 bases. The CDR3 length is 14 residues.